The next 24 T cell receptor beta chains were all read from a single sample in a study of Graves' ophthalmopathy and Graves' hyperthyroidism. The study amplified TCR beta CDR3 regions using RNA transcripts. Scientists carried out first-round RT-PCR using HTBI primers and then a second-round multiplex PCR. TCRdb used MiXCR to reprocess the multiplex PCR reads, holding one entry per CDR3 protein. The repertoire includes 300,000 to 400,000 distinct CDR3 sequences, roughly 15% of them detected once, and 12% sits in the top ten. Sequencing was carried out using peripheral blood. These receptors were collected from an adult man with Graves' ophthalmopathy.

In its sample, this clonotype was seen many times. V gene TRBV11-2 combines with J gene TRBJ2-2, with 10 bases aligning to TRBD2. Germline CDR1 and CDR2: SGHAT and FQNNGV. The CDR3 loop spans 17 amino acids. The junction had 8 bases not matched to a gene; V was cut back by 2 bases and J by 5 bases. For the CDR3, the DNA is TGTGCCAGCAGCTTACAAGGACTAGCGGTCGGAACCGGGGAGCTGTTTTTT. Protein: CASSLQGLAVGTGELFF.

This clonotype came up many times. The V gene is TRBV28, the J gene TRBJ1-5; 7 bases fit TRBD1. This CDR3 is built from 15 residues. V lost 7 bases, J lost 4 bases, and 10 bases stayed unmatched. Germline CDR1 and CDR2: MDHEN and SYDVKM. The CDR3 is CASIKRTGENQPQHF. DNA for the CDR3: TGTGCCAGCATTAAACGGACAGGTGAAAATCAGCCCCAGCATTTT.

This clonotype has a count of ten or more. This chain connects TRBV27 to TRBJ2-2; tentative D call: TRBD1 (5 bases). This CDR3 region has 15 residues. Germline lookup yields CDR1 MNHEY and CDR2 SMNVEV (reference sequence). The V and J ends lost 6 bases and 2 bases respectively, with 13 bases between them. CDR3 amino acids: CASRGRVENTGELFF. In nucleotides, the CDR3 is TGTGCCAGCAGGGGCAGGGTAGAAAACACCGGGGAGCTGTTTTTT.

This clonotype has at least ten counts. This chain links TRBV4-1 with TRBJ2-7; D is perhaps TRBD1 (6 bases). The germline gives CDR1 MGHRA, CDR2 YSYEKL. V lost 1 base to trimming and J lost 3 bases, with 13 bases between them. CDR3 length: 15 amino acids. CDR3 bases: TGCGCCAGCAGCCAAGGTGAGGGGGAGTTCTACGAGCAGTACTTC. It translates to CASSQGEGEFYEQYF.

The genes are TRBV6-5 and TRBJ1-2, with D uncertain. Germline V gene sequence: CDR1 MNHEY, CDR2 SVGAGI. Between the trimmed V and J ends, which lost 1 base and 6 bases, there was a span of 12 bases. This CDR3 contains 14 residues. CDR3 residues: CASSYLEGSDGYTF. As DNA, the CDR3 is TGTGCCAGCAGTTACTTGGAGGGTTCGGATGGCTACACCTTC.

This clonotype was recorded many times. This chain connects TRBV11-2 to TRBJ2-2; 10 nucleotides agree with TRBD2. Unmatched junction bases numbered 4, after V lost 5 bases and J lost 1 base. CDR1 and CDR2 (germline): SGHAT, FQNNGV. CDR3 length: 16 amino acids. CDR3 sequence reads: CASSPRTSGNTGELFF. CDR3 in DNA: TGTGCCAGCAGCCCTAGGACTAGCGGGAACACCGGGGAGCTGTTTTTT.

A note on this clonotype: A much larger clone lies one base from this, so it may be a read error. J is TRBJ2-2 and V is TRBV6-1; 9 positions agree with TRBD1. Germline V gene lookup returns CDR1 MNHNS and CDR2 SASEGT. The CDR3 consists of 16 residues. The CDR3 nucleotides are TGTGCCAGCAGCCTTAGGGACAGGGAAATCTCCGGGGATCTGTTTTTT. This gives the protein CASSLRDREISGDLFF.

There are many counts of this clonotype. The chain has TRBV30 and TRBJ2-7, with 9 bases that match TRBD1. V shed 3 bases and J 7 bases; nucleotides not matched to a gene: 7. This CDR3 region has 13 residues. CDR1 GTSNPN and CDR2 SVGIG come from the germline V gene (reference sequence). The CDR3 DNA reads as TGTGCCTGGAGCTGGGACAGGGAACAGGAGCAGTACTTC. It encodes CAWSWDREQEQYF.

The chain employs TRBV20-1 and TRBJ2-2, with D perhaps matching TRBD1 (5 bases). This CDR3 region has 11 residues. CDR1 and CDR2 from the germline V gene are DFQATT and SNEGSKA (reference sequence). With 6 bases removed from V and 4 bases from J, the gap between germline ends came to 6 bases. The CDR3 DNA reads TGCAGTGCCAGGGTCACCGGGGAGCTGTTTTTT. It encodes CSARVTGELFF.

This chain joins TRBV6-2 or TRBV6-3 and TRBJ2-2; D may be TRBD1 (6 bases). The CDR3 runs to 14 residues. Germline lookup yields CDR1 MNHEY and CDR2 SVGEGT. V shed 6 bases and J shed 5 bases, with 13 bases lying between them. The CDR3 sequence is CASRQGSWTGELFF. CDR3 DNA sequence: TGTGCCAGCAGACAGGGAAGCTGGACCGGGGAGCTGTTTTTT.

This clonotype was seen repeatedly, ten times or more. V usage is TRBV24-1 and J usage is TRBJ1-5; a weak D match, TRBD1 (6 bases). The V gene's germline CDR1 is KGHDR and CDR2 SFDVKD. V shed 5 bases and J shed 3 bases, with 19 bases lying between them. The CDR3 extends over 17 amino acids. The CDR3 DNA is TGTGCCACCAGTGGGACAGCCCACCACAGGGTCAATCAGCCCCAGCATTTT. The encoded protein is CATSGTAHHRVNQPQHF.

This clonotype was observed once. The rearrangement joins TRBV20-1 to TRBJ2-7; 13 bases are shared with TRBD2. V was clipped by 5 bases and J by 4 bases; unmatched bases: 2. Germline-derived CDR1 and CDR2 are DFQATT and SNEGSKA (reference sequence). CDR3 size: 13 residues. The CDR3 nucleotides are TGCAGTGCTGTGACTAGCGGGGGGTACGAGCAGTACTTC. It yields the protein CSAVTSGGYEQYF.

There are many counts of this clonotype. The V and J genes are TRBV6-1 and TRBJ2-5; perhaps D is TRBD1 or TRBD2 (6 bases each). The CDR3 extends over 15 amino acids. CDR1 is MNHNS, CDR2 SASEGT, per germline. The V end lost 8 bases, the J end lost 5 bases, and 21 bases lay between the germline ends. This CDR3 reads CASGGTGGAGETQYF. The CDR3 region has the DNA TGTGCCAGCGGGGGGACCGGGGGCGCTGGGGAGACCCAGTACTTC.

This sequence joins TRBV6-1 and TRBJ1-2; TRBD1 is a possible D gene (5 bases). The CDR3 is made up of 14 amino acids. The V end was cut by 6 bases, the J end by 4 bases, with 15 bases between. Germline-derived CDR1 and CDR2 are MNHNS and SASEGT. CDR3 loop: CASSIKTDIYGYTF. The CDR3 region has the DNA TGTGCCAGCAGCATCAAGACAGATATCTATGGCTACACCTTC.

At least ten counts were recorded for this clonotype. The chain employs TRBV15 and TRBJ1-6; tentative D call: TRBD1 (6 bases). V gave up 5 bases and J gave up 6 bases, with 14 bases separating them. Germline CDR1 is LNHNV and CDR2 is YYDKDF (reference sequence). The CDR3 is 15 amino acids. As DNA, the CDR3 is TGTGCCACCAGCTCCCTAGGGGGAGGTAATTCACCCCTCCACTTT. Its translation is CATSSLGGGNSPLHF.

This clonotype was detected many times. The CDR3 DNA is TGCAGCGTGTTCTATACCGTCAAATCTGCTATTATGAACACTGAAGCTTTCTTT. Its protein is CSVFYTVKSAIMNTEAFF. The chain uses TRBV29-1 and TRBJ1-1; D ambiguous. Trimming shortened V by 6 bases and J by 0 bases, and 26 bases separated the two germline ends. In germline, CDR1 is SQVTM, CDR2 ANQGSEA. The CDR3 sequence is 18 residues long.

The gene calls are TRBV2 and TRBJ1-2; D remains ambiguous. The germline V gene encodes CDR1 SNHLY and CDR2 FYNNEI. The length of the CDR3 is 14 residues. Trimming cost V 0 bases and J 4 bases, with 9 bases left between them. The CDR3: CASSEARRAYGYTF. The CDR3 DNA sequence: TGTGCCAGCAGTGAAGCGCGGAGGGCCTATGGCTACACCTTC. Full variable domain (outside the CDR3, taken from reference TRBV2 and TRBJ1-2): EPEVTQTPSHQVTQMGQEVILRCVPISNHLYFYWYRQILGQKVEFLVSFYNNEISEKSEIFDDQFSVERPDGSNFTLKIRSTKLEDSAMYFCASSEARRAYGYTFGSGTRLTVV.

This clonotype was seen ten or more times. The CDR3: CASTTGTGNQPQHF. CDR3 in DNA: TGTGCCAGCACCACCGGGACAGGCAATCAGCCCCAGCATTTT. The V and J genes are TRBV12-3 or TRBV12-4 and TRBJ1-5; TRBD1 agrees at 7 bases. The junction had 5 bases not matched to a gene; V was cut back by 7 bases and J by 2 bases. This CDR3 spans 14 amino acids.

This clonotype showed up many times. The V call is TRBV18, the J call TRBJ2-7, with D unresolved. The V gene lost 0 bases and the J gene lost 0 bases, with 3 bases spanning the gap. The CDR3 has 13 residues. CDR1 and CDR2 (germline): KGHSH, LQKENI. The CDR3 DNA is TGTGCCAGCTCACCACCAGACTCCTACGAGCAGTACTTC. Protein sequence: CASSPPDSYEQYF.

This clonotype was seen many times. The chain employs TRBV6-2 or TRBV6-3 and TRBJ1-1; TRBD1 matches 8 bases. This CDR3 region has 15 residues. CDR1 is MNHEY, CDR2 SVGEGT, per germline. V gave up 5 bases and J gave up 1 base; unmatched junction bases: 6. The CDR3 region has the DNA TGTGCCAGCAGTCAATCAGGGGGCTGGAACACTGAAGCTTTCTTT. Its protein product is CASSQSGGWNTEAFF.

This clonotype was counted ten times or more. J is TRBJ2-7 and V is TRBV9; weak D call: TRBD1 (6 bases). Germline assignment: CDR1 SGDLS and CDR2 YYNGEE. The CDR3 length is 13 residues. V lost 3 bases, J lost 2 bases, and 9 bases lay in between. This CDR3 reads CASSAAGAYEQYF. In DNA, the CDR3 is TGTGCCAGCAGCGCGGCAGGGGCCTACGAGCAGTACTTC.

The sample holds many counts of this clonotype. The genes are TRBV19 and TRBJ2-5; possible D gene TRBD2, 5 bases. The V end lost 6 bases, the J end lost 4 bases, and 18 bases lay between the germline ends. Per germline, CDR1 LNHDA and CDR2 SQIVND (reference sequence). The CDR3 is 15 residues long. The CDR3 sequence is CASREAGLKRETQYF. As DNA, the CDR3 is TGTGCCAGTAGAGAGGCGGGCTTAAAACGAGAGACCCAGTACTTC.

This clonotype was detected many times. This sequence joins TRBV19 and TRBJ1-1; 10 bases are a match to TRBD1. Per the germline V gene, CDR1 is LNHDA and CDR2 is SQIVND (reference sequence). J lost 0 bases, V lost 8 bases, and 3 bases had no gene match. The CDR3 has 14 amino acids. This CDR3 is CASWDRGMNTEAFF. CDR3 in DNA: TGTGCCAGTTGGGACAGGGGCATGAACACTGAAGCTTTCTTT.

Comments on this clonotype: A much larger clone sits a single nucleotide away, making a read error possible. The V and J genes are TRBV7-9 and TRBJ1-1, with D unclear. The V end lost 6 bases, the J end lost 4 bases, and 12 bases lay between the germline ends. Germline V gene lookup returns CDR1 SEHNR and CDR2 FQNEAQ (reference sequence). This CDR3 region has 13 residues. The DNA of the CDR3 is TGTGCCAGCAGGTATACGTGGGCCACTGAAGCTTTCTTT. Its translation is CASRYTWATEAFF.